The T cell receptor (beta chain) under discussion was sequenced for a study of blood T cell repertoires in COVID-19. Cohorts were determined from participant-reported clinical history. Only in-frame clones appear in the TCRdb table, and some are missing; sequencing was by immunoSEQ multiplex PCR. The data contain roughly 230,000 clones, nearly 90% of them singletons. The receptor's source is a woman between 25 and 40 years old with acute COVID-19. Sequenced: PBMCs or T cells enriched from blood (not recorded which).

This CDR3 is CASSGVEKLFF. Here the CDR3 DNA reads TGTGCCAGCAGCGGAGTTGAAAAACTGTTTTTT. The chain has TRBV6-2 or TRBV6-3 and TRBJ1-4; D is undetermined. The germline CDR1 and CDR2 sequences are MNHEY and SVGEGT. This CDR3 is 11 amino acids long. The germline V and J ends were trimmed by 6 bases and 7 bases, with 6 bases remaining between them.